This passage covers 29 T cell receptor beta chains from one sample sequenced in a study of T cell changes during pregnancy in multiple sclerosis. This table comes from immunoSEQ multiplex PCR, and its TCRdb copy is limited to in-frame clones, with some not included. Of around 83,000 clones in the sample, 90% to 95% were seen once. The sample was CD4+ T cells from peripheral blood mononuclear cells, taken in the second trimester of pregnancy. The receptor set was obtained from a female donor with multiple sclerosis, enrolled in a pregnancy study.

The CDR3 DNA follows: TGTGCCAGCAGTTTGCCCACAGGCGTCGAGCAGTACTTC. It codes for CASSLPTGVEQYF. The rearrangement joins TRBV28 to TRBJ2-7; a possible D gene is TRBD1 (5 bases). Looked up from germline, CDR1 is MDHEN and CDR2 is SYDVKM. This CDR3 has 13 amino acids. Trimming shortened V by 3 bases and J by 6 bases, and 12 bases separated the two germline ends. The complete variable domain, with remaining parts taken from reference TRBV28 and TRBJ2-7, reads DVKVTQSSRYLVKRTGEKVFLECVQDMDHENMFWYRQDPGLGLRLIYFSYDVKMKEKGDIPEGYSVSREKKERFSLILESASTNQTSMYLCASSLPTGVEQYFGPGTRLTVT.

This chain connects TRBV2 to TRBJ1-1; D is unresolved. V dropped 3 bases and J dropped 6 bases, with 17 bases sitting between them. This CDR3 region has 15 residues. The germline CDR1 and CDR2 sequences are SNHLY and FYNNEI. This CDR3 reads CASSDEGPGVAEAFF. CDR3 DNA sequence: TGTGCCAGCAGTGATGAGGGTCCCGGGGTTGCTGAAGCTTTCTTT.

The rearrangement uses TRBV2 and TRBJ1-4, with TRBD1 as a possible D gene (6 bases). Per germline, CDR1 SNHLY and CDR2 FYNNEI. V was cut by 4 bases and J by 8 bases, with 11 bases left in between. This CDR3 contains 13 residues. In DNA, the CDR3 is TGTGCCAGCAGTGCGGCAGGGGTAGAAAAACTGTTTTTT. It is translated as CASSAAGVEKLFF.

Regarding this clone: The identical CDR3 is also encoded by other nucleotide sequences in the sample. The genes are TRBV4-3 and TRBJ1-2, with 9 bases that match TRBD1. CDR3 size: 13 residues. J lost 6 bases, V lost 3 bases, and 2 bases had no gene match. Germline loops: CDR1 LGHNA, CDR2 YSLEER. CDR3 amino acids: CASSQRQGDGYTF. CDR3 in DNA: TGCGCCAGCAGCCAGAGACAGGGGGATGGCTACACCTTC.

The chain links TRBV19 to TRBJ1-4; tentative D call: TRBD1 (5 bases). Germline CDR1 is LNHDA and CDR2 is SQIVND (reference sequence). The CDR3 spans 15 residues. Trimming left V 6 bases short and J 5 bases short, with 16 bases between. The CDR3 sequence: CASRSNQDTNEKLFF. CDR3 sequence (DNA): TGTGCCAGTAGGAGTAACCAGGACACGAATGAAAAACTGTTTTTT.

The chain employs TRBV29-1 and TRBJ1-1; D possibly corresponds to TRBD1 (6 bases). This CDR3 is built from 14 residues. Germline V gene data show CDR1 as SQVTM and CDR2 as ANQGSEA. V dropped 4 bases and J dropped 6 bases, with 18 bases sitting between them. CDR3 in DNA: TGCAGCGTTGGATCGTGGGGGCTGAGTCCTGAAGCTTTCTTT. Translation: CSVGSWGLSPEAFF.

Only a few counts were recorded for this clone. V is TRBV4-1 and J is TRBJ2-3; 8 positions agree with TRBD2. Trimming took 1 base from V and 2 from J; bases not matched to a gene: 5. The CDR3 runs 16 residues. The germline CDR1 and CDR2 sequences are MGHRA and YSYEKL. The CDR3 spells CASSQARGGDTDTQYF. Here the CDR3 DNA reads TGCGCCAGCAGCCAAGCCCGGGGGGGGGACACAGATACGCAGTATTTT.

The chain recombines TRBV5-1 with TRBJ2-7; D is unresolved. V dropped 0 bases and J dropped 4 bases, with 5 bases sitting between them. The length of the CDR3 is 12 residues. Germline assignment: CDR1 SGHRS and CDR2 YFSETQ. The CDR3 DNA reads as TGCGCCAGCAGCTTGGTCCAGTACGAGCAGTACTTC. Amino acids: CASSLVQYEQYF.

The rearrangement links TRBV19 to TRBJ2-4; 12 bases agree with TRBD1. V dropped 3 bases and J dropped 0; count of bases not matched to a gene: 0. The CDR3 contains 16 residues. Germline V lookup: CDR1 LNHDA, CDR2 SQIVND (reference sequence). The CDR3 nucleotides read TGTGCCAGTAGTATGGGACAGGGGGCAGCCAAAAACATTCAGTACTTC. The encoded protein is CASSMGQGAAKNIQYF.

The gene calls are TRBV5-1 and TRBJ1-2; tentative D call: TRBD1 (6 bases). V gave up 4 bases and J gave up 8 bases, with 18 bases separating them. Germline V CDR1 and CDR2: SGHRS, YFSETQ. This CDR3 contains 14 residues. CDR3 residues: CASSQNSGVNGYTF. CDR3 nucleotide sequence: TGCGCCAGCAGCCAGAATTCAGGGGTGAACGGCTACACCTTC.

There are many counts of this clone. CDR3 DNA: TGTGCCAGCACCACCCCCCTGAGTTTTGGCGGGGCCAACAATGAGCAGTTCTTC. This encodes CASTTPLSFGGANNEQFF. The chain uses TRBV28 and TRBJ2-1, with D tentatively TRBD2 (6 bases). V lost 7 bases and J 5 bases, leaving 27 bases between the germline ends. Germline-derived CDR1 and CDR2 are MDHEN and SYDVKM. The CDR3 extends over 18 amino acids.

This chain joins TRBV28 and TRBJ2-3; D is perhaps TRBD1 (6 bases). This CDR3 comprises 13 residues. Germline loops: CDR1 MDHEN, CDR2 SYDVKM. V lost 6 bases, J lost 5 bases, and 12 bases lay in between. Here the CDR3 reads CASRVGAEDTQYF. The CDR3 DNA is TGTGCCAGCAGGGTGGGGGCCGAAGATACGCAGTATTTT.

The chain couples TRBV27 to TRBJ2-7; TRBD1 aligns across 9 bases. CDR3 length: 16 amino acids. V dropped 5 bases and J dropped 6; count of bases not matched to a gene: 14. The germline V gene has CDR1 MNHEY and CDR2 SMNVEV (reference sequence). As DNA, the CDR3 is TGTGCCAGCAGTCCCCTGACCGGGACAGGGCTTGGCGAGCAGTACTTC. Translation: CASSPLTGTGLGEQYF.

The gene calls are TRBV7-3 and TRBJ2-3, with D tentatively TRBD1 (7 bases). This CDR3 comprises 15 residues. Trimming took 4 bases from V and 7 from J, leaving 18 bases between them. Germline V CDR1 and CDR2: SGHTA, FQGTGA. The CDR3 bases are TGTGCCAGCAGCTCCAACCCAGGAGGGGGCAATACGCAGTATTTT. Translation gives CASSSNPGGGNTQYF.

The CDR3 sequence is CSVIGSGGSYNEQFF. The CDR3 DNA reads TGCAGCGTTATAGGGAGCGGGGGCTCCTACAATGAGCAGTTCTTC. V is TRBV29-1 and J is TRBJ2-1, with 8 positions matching TRBD2. Germline loops: CDR1 SQVTM, CDR2 ANQGSEA. The CDR3 is made up of 15 amino acids. Germline trimming cut 5 bases from V and 0 bases from J; bases unmatched to any gene: 6.

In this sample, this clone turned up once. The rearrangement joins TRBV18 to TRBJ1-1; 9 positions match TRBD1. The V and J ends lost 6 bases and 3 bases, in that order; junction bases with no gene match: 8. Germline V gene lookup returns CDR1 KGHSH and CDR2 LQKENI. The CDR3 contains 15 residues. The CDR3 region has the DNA TGTGCCAGCTCCCTCGGACAGGGGATGTACACTGAAGCTTTCTTT. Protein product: CASSLGQGMYTEAFF.

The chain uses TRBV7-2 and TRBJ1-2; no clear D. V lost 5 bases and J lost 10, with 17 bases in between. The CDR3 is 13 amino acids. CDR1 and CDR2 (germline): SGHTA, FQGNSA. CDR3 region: CASSPGTGSSYTF. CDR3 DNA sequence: TGTGCCAGCAGCCCCGGCACCGGGAGTTCCTACACCTTC.

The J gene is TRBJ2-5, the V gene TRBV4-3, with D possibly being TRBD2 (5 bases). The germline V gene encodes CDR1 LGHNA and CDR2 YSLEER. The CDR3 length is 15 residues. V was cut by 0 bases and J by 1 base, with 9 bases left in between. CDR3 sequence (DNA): TGCGCCAGCAGCCAAGATTGGAGGCCCCAAGAGACCCAGTACTTC. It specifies CASSQDWRPQETQYF.

The CDR3 region is CASSSLSGYTF. For the CDR3, the DNA is TGTGCCAGCAGCTCCCTTAGCGGCTACACCTTC. This chain connects TRBV5-6 to TRBJ1-2, with D hard to call. Trimming removed 3 bases at V and 8 bases at J, with 8 bases between. Looked up from germline, CDR1 is SGHDT and CDR2 is YYEEEE. The CDR3 loop spans 11 amino acids. Together with reference TRBV5-6 and TRBJ1-2, the CDR3 gives the full variable domain: DAGVTQSPTHLIKTRGQQVTLRCSPKSGHDTVSWYQQALGQGPQFIFQYYEEEERQRGNFPDRFSGHQFPNYSSELNVNALLLGDSALYLCASSSLSGYTFGSGTRLTVV.

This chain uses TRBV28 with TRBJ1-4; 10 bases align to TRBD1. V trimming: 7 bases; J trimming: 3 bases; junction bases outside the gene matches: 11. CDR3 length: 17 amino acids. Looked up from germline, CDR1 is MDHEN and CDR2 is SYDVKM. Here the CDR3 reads CASTPGGQGLANEKLFF. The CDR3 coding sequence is TGTGCCAGCACCCCTGGGGGACAGGGGTTGGCTAATGAAAAACTGTTTTTT.

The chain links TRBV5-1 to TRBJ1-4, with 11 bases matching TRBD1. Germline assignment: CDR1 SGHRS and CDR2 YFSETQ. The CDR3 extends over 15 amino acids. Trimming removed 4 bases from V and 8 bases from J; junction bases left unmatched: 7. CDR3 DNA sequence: TGCGCCAGCAGCGGCGGACAGGGGGCGCACGAAAAACTGTTTTTT. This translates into CASSGGQGAHEKLFF.

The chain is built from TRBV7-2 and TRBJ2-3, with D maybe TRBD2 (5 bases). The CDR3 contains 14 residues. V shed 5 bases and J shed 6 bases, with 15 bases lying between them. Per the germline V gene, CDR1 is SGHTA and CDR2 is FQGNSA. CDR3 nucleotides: TGTGCCAGCAGCATCGGACTCGCCACGGATACGCAGTATTTT. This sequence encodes CASSIGLATDTQYF.

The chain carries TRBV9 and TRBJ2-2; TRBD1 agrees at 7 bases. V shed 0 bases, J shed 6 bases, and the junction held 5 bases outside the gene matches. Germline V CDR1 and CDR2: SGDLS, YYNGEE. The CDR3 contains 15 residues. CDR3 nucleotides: TGTGCCAGCAGCGTAGATGTCAGGGGGTCCGGGGAGCTGTTTTTT. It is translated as CASSVDVRGSGELFF.

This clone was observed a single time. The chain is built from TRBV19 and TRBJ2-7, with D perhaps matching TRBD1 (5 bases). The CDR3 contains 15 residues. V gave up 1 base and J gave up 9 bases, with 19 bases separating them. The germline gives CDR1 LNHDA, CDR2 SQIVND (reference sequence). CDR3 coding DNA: TGTGCCAGTAGTATAGTTGTACAGGACAAAGGCGGGCAGTACTTC. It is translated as CASSIVVQDKGGQYF.

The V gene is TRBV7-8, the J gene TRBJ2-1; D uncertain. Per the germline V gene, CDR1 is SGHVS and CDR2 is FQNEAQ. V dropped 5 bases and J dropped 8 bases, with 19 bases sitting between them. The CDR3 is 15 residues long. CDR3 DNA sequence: TGTGCCAGCAGCCTAATTCCTAGTCTGGGTCATGAGCAGTTCTTC. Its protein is CASSLIPSLGHEQFF.

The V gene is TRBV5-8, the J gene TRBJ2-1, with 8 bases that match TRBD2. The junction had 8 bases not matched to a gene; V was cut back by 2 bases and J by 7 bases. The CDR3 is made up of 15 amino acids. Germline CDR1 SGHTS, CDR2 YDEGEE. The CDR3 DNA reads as TGTGCCAGCAGCTTTCTGCGGGGGGCTATGAATGAGCAGTTCTTC. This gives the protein CASSFLRGAMNEQFF.

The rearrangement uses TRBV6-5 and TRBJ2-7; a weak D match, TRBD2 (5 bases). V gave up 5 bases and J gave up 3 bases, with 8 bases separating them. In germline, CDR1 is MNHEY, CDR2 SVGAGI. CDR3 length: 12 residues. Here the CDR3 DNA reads TGTGCCAGCAGTCCAGAGGGCTACGAGCAGTACTTC. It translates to CASSPEGYEQYF.

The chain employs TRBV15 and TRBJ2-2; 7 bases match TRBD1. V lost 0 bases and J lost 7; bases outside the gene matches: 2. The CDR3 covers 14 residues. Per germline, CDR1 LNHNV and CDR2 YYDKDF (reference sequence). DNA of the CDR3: TGTGCCACCAGCAGAGAGACAGGGAACGGGGAGCTGTTTTTT. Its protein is CATSRETGNGELFF.

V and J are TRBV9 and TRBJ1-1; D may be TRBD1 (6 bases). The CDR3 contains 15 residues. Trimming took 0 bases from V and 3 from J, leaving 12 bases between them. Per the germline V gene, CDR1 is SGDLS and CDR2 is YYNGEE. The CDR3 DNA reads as TGTGCCAGCAGCGTAGTTGTACAGGGTGACACTGAAGCTTTCTTT. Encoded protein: CASSVVVQGDTEAFF.